This TCR beta chain was documented in a study of cytomegalovirus exposure and HLA in healthy donors. The CDR3 totals 18 residues. V was clipped by 1 base and J by 9 bases, with 25 bases between them. CDR1 and CDR2 (germline): SGHTA, FQGNSA. 13 Jbeta primers and 60 Vbeta primers were used for the PCR. Clones were sequenced by immunoSEQ multiplex PCR, and TCRdb holds only the in-frame ones, with some missing. The sample carries around 190,000 clones, more than 70% recorded once. The sequencing input was PBMCs. The rearrangement uses TRBV7-2 and TRBJ2-1, with a tentative D call TRBD1 (5 bases). This TCR derives from a man aged 25-45 years in good health and CMV-seropositive. CDR3 sequence reads: CASSLEFQSGIRGAEQFF. The CDR3 bases are TGTGCCAGCAGCTTAGAATTTCAATCCGGTATTCGTGGGGCTGAGCAGTTCTTC.